One and the same sample provided the 21 T cell receptor beta chains below, sequenced in a study of post-analysis software for immune sequencing data (dated by TCRdb to the mid-2010s). What the authors observed across the whole study: Roughly 5 TRBV segments, including TRBV5-6, TRBV5-1 and TRBV20-1, were significantly more frequent in patients than controls.

Library method: PCR. Sequencing used an Illumina HiSeq 2500. To reduce PCR and sequencing biases, unique molecular identifiers were built into the TCR beta cDNA libraries. TCRdb reprocessed the public reads (quality trimming at Q25 with fastp, clone calling with MiXCR) and kept in-frame beta chains. Each CDR3 protein appears once, grouped with its most common genes and DNA. The sample table contains about 200,000 distinct CDR3 sequences; only one count was recorded for 29% of them. The ten largest clones represent roughly 3.5% of the sample. These receptors' targets are unknown. The sequencing sample was made of blood. These receptors all come from a girl aged 2-17 years with multiple sclerosis.

This clonotype was picked up a small number of times. The CDR3 protein is CASSVGTRRSSAYEQYF. The CDR3 DNA sequence: TGCGCCAGCAGCGTCGGGACTAGAAGGTCGTCCGCCTACGAGCAGTACTTC. This rearrangement joins TRBV5-1 to TRBJ2-7; 8 bases line up with TRBD2. This CDR3 contains 17 residues. V lost 4 bases and J lost 2; bases outside the gene matches: 14. CDR1 is SGHRS, CDR2 YFSETQ, per germline.

Remarks on this clonotype: Since a much larger clone is just one base distant, this may be a read error. The chain recombines TRBV5-6 with TRBJ2-1, with TRBD1 identical over 8 bases. The CDR3 spans 16 residues. Germline CDR1 is SGHDT and CDR2 is YYEEEE. The junction had 7 bases not matched to a gene; V was cut back by 0 bases and J by 5 bases. The CDR3 loop is CASSLGGTGYHNEQFF. CDR3 sequence (DNA): TGTGCCAGCAGCTTGGGGGGGACAGGTTACCACAATGAGCAGTTCTTC.

The chain carries TRBV3-1 and TRBJ2-7, with D tentatively TRBD1 (5 bases). CDR3 size: 13 residues. V lost 8 bases to trimming and J lost 6 bases, with 17 bases between them. Germline V CDR1 and CDR2: LGHDT, YNNKEL (reference sequence). The CDR3 spells CASGPQRGSEQYF. Here the CDR3 DNA reads TGTGCCAGCGGACCCCAAAGGGGCTCCGAGCAGTACTTC.

CDR3 nucleotide sequence: TGTGCCAGCAGCCCAGGGCCGACAGGGATCTACGAGCAGTACTTC. It translates to CASSPGPTGIYEQYF. The chain has TRBV7-9 and TRBJ2-7; 7 bases line up with TRBD1. The CDR3 runs to 15 residues. Trimming at V came to 5 bases and at J to 3 bases, leaving 10 bases not matched to a gene. Germline V gives CDR1 SEHNR, CDR2 FQNEAQ (reference sequence).

This chain uses TRBV28 with TRBJ1-2; no clear D gene. V lost 6 bases and J lost 4, with 15 bases in between. The CDR3 contains 14 residues. CDR1 is MDHEN, CDR2 SYDVKM, per germline. CDR3 nucleotides: TGTGCCAGCAGATACCCGATGGGAAGCTATGGCTACACCTTC. Its translation: CASRYPMGSYGYTF.

With respect to this clonotype: This may stem from a read error, because a much larger clone lies one nucleotide away. The chain employs TRBV5-1 and TRBJ2-7; the D gene is possibly TRBD2 (5 bases). CDR3 size: 13 residues. Trimming shortened V by 2 bases and J by 7 bases, and 13 bases separated the two germline ends. The V gene's germline CDR1 is SGHRS and CDR2 YFSETQ. Here the CDR3 reads CASSFRGDGEQYF. The DNA of the CDR3 is TGCGCCAGCAGCTTCCGGGGAGACGGGGAGCAGTACTTC.

The sample holds many counts of this clonotype. The chain recombines TRBV27 with TRBJ2-7; TRBD1 matches 8 bases. Germline V gene sequence: CDR1 MNHEY, CDR2 SMNVEV (reference sequence). CDR3 length: 13 residues. V trimming: 9 bases; J trimming: 2 bases; junction bases outside the gene matches: 6. The CDR3 is CASGQGLTYEQYF. As DNA, the CDR3 is TGTGCCAGTGGACAGGGCCTCACCTACGAGCAGTACTTC.

This clonotype has a count of ten or more. V is TRBV27 and J is TRBJ2-5; 11 nucleotides agree with TRBD1. The CDR3 extends over 17 amino acids. In germline, CDR1 is MNHEY, CDR2 SMNVEV (reference sequence). The J segment lost 3 bases and the V segment lost 3 bases, leaving 9 bases of the junction unmatched. As DNA, the CDR3 is TGTGCCAGCAGTTTGAGGCCCCCGGGACAGGGGGAAGAGACCCAGTACTTC. Its protein product is CASSLRPPGQGEETQYF.

This sequence joins TRBV5-1 and TRBJ2-1, with TRBD1 matching 10 bases. This CDR3 region has 16 residues. The germline V gene encodes CDR1 SGHRS and CDR2 YFSETQ. With 1 base clipped from V and 8 bases from J, the junction kept 9 bases outside the gene matches. CDR3 region: CASSLTPGQGTHEQFF. In DNA, the CDR3 is TGCGCCAGCAGCTTGACCCCGGGACAGGGGACCCATGAGCAGTTCTTC.

The chain combines TRBV5-6 with TRBJ2-1, with 8 bases matching TRBD2. Germline-derived CDR1 and CDR2 are SGHDT and YYEEEE. V shed 4 bases, J shed 0 bases, and the junction held 6 bases outside the gene matches. CDR3 length: 16 amino acids. CDR3 sequence (DNA): TGTGCCAGCAGCCTAAAGCTAGCGGGCTCCTACAATGAGCAGTTCTTC. It translates to CASSLKLAGSYNEQFF.

This clonotype was detected only a few times. V usage is TRBV4-1 and J usage is TRBJ2-7; D unclear. The J call may be wrong; the DNA end is better matched by TRBJ2-5. Per germline, CDR1 MGHRA and CDR2 YSYEKL. The CDR3 runs 12 residues. DNA for the CDR3: TGCGCCAGCAGCCAAGAGTTGGGGACCCAGTACTTC. Amino acid sequence: CASSQELGTQYF.

This clonotype was counted a few times. Sequence at one end of the junction differs from germline and may be a read error. The gene calls are TRBV5-1 and TRBJ2-5; 7 nucleotides line up with TRBD2. The J call is uncertain, as TRBJ2-7 better fits the DNA end. The CDR3 contains 13 residues. Germline loops: CDR1 SGHRS, CDR2 YFSETQ. CDR3 nucleotides: TGCACCAGCAGCTTAGAGAGCGGGACCGAGCAGTACTTC. Protein sequence: CTSSLESGTEQYF.

This sequence joins TRBV20-1 and TRBJ2-4, with D perhaps matching TRBD1 (6 bases). The V gene lost 7 bases and the J gene lost 13 bases, with 17 bases spanning the gap. The CDR3 is made up of 11 amino acids. Germline V gene sequence: CDR1 DFQATT, CDR2 SNEGSKA (reference sequence). The CDR3 DNA reads as TGCAGTGTTCAGGGGCTGCACGGGCAGTACTTC. Translated: CSVQGLHGQYF.

At least ten counts were recorded for this clonotype. The gene calls are TRBV5-1 and TRBJ2-1; TRBD2 is a possible D gene (7 bases). Germline lookup yields CDR1 SGHRS and CDR2 YFSETQ. The CDR3 length is 16 residues. The V end lost 0 bases, the J end lost 0 bases, and 10 bases lay between the germline ends. For the CDR3, the DNA is TGCGCCAGCAGCTTGGCCGGGGGGCTCTCCTACAATGAGCAGTTCTTC. Translation: CASSLAGGLSYNEQFF.

The chain employs TRBV6-5 and TRBJ2-3; 8 bases are shared with TRBD2. V lost 4 bases and J lost 1; bases outside the gene matches: 4. This CDR3 contains 15 residues. In germline, CDR1 is MNHEY, CDR2 SVGAGI. CDR3 nucleotide sequence: TGTGCCAGCAGTTTAGGGACTAGGGGCACAGATACGCAGTATTTT. Its translation is CASSLGTRGTDTQYF.

By share, this clonotype ranks as medium-sized. The rearrangement links TRBV7-2 to TRBJ2-1, with 8 bases identical to TRBD2. The CDR3 loop spans 14 amino acids. CDR1 and CDR2 (germline): SGHTA, FQGNSA. J was trimmed by 7 bases and V by 5 bases; bases with no gene match: 7. The CDR3 protein is CASSLSGGWNEQFF. The CDR3 region has the DNA TGTGCCAGCAGCCTGAGCGGGGGATGGAATGAGCAGTTCTTC.

This clonotype was seen a handful of times. The chain has TRBV12-3 or TRBV12-4 and TRBJ2-7, with 7 bases matching TRBD2. V trimming: 3 bases; J trimming: 6 bases; junction bases outside the gene matches: 11. The CDR3 runs to 15 residues. The CDR3 loop is CASSFGGSRVSEQYF. CDR3 DNA sequence: TGTGCCAGCAGTTTTGGCGGGAGCAGGGTTAGCGAGCAGTACTTC.

Remarks on this clonotype: Possible read error: a much larger clone is one base away. V and J are TRBV5-1 and TRBJ2-3; tentatively, D is TRBD1 or TRBD2 (5 bases each). Germline CDR1 reads SGHRS; CDR2 reads YFSETQ. The CDR3 is 14 amino acids. As DNA, the CDR3 is TGCCCCAGCAGGGAGATAGGGAGCACAGATACGCAGTATTTT. Translated, it gives CPSREIGSTDTQYF.

The rearrangement links TRBV5-5 to TRBJ2-5; 9 bases are a match to TRBD2. Germline V CDR1 and CDR2: SGHKS, YYEKEE (reference sequence). The V and J ends lost 1 base and 5 bases, in that order; junction bases with no gene match: 9. This CDR3 comprises 16 residues. The CDR3 loop reads CASSLRLAGITETQYF. CDR3 nucleotides: TGTGCCAGCAGCTTGCGTCTAGCGGGGATCACGGAGACCCAGTACTTC.

With respect to this clonotype: This clone may be a read error of a much larger clone one base away. V usage is TRBV11-2 and J usage is TRBJ2-1, with TRBD2 matching 8 bases. The germline CDR1 and CDR2 sequences are SGHAT and FQNNGV. CDR3 length equals 16 residues. V was pared by 5 bases and J by 9 bases, with 15 bases of the junction left unmatched. CDR3 residues: CASSPGLVGGPREQFF. CDR3 nucleotides: TGTGCCAGCAGCCCGGGACTAGTGGGAGGGCCACGTGAGCAGTTCTTC. Variable domain in full (rest from reference TRBV11-2 and TRBJ2-1): EAGVAQSPRYKIIEKRQSVAFWCNPISGHATLYWYQQILGQGPKLLIQFQNNGVVDDSQLPKDRFSAERLKGVDSTLKIQPAKLEDSAVYLCASSPGLVGGPREQFFGPGTRLTVL.

This clonotype was counted ten times or more. The gene calls are TRBV2 and TRBJ2-7; 8 bases line up with TRBD2. Germline CDR1 SNHLY, CDR2 FYNNEI. Trimming at V came to 8 bases and at J to 2 bases, leaving 11 bases not matched to a gene. CDR3 size: 15 residues. The CDR3 reads CASLFAGGSPYEQYF. The CDR3 DNA is TGTGCCAGCCTGTTCGCGGGGGGTTCCCCCTACGAGCAGTACTTC.